The 18 T cell receptor beta chains listed next were all sequenced from one sample in a study of cytomegalovirus exposure and HLA in healthy donors. Researchers ran the PCR with 60 Vbeta and 13 Jbeta primers. The method was immunoSEQ multiplex PCR; TCRdb's version includes in-frame clones alone and lacks a portion of them. The table records 87,000 or so clones, roughly three fifths of them present only once. Sample: PBMCs. The receptors stem from a man aged 55 to 70 in good health and CMV-seronegative.

This clone has a handful of counts. In DNA, the CDR3 is TGTGCCAGCAGCTTAACGGGCCCCAAGGCAGCTTTCTTT. This encodes CASSLTGPKAAFF. This rearrangement joins TRBV7-3 to TRBJ1-1, with D hard to call. Trimming removed 0 bases from V and 10 bases from J, with 12 bases in between. The CDR3 sequence is 13 residues long. Per the germline V gene, CDR1 is SGHTA and CDR2 is FQGTGA.

The chain couples TRBV7-6 to TRBJ2-3; 10 nucleotides agree with TRBD2. V gave up 4 bases and J gave up 0 bases; unmatched junction bases: 10. Germline values: CDR1 SGHVS, CDR2 FNYEAQ. The CDR3 is 18 residues long. DNA for the CDR3: TGTGCCAGCAGCTCTTGGGCTAGCGGGGGATTAAGCACAGATACGCAGTATTTT. It translates to CASSSWASGGLSTDTQYF.

V is TRBV9 and J is TRBJ2-5; D is possibly TRBD2 (7 bases). Trimming left V 2 bases short and J 2 bases short, with 13 bases between. The germline gives CDR1 SGDLS, CDR2 YYNGEE. CDR3 length: 15 amino acids. The CDR3 loop is CASSVRGAPQETQYF. The CDR3, as DNA: TGTGCCAGCAGCGTCCGGGGGGCCCCTCAAGAGACCCAGTACTTC.

V usage is TRBV5-4 and J usage is TRBJ1-2; weak D call: TRBD1 (6 bases). This CDR3 is 15 amino acids long. Trimming shortened V by 0 bases and J by 0 bases, and 9 bases separated the two germline ends. Per germline, CDR1 SGHNT and CDR2 YYREEE (reference sequence). CDR3 sequence reads: CASSLVRGANYGYTF. CDR3 nucleotide sequence: TGTGCCAGCAGCTTGGTCAGGGGAGCTAACTATGGCTACACCTTC. Combining the CDR3 with reference TRBV5-4 and TRBJ1-2 gives the whole variable domain ETGVTQSPTHLIKTRGQQVTLRCSSQSGHNTVSWYQQALGQGPQFIFQYYREEENGRGNFPPRFSGLQFPNYSSELNVNALELDDSALYLCASSLVRGANYGYTFGSGTRLTVV.

The chain employs TRBV5-4 and TRBJ2-1; D perhaps matches TRBD1 (5 bases). Germline CDR1 reads SGHNT; CDR2 reads YYREEE (reference sequence). Between the trimmed V and J ends, which lost 2 bases and 4 bases, there was a span of 13 bases. This CDR3 comprises 15 residues. This chain's CDR3 is CASSFQGSSYNEQFF. As DNA, the CDR3 is TGTGCCAGCAGCTTTCAGGGATCCTCGTACAATGAGCAGTTCTTC.

The table lists this clone with a few counts. In DNA, the CDR3 is TGCGCCAGCAGCACCGGGACTAGCGTTTACAATGAGCAGTTCTTC. This translates into CASSTGTSVYNEQFF. The rearrangement joins TRBV5-1 to TRBJ2-1; 10 bases are shared with TRBD2. J gave up 4 bases and V 4 bases, and 5 bases lay outside the gene matches. The germline gives CDR1 SGHRS, CDR2 YFSETQ. The length of the CDR3 is 15 residues.

The chain uses TRBV9 and TRBJ2-3; D is uncertain. Germline values: CDR1 SGDLS, CDR2 YYNGEE. This CDR3 is 14 amino acids long. Trimming took 4 bases from V and 1 from J, leaving 10 bases between them. The CDR3 DNA is TGTGCCAGCAGCCCTAGTCTAGGCACAGATACGCAGTATTTT. Translating gives CASSPSLGTDTQYF.

This clone has a single count. The chain recombines TRBV27 with TRBJ1-3; perhaps TRBD1 as D (6 bases). V lost 6 bases and J lost 0, with 15 bases in between. The germline V gene has CDR1 MNHEY and CDR2 SMNVEV (reference sequence). This CDR3 is built from 16 residues. The CDR3 here is CASSRLGGSSGNTIYF. DNA for the CDR3: TGTGCCAGCAGCCGTTTAGGGGGTAGCTCTGGAAACACCATATATTTT.

J is TRBJ1-1 and V is TRBV6-6; D possibly corresponds to TRBD1 (6 bases). Germline CDR1 reads MNHNY; CDR2 reads SVGAGI (reference sequence). The V end was cut by 6 bases, the J end by 11 bases, with 16 bases between. The CDR3 sequence is 12 residues long. This chain's CDR3 is CASSANRVMAFF. The CDR3 coding sequence is TGTGCCAGCAGCGCGAACAGGGTCATGGCTTTCTTT.

The chain recombines TRBV5-1 with TRBJ2-2; the match to TRBD2 covers 10 bases. Germline V gene lookup returns CDR1 SGHRS and CDR2 YFSETQ. Trimming removed 5 bases from V and 4 bases from J; junction bases left unmatched: 5. The length of the CDR3 is 15 residues. The CDR3 here is CASSGAGGPTGELFF. CDR3 nucleotide sequence: TGCGCCAGCAGTGGAGCGGGAGGGCCCACCGGGGAGCTGTTTTTT. The whole variable domain, filled in from reference TRBV5-1 and TRBJ2-2, reads KAGVTQTPRYLIKTRGQQVTLSCSPISGHRSVSWYQQTPGQGLQFLFEYFSETQRNKGNFPGRFSGRQFSNSRSEMNVSTLELGDSALYLCASSGAGGPTGELFFGEGSRLTVL.

The chain links TRBV4-2 to TRBJ1-4; D uncertain. This CDR3 comprises 13 residues. Germline lookup yields CDR1 LGHNA and CDR2 YNFKEQ. With 0 bases removed from V and 8 bases from J, the gap between germline ends came to 7 bases. In DNA form, the CDR3 reads TGTGCCAGCAGCCAAGAAGGCGGAGAAAAACTGTTTTTT. It encodes CASSQEGGEKLFF.

This chain connects TRBV28 to TRBJ1-5; 7 bases fit TRBD1. V lost 10 bases and J lost 4; bases outside the gene matches: 13. Germline CDR1 is MDHEN and CDR2 is SYDVKM. This CDR3 is built from 15 residues. The CDR3 nucleotides read TGTGCCACCCACCCCTCCGACAGGGTGAATCAGCCCCAGCATTTT. Amino acids: CATHPSDRVNQPQHF.

With respect to this clone: Other DNA sequences in the sample encode the same CDR3. The chain has TRBV6-5 and TRBJ2-7; 8 nucleotides line up with TRBD1. J was trimmed by 3 bases and V by 4 bases; bases with no gene match: 8. Germline V gives CDR1 MNHEY, CDR2 SVGAGI. The CDR3 sequence is 15 residues long. This CDR3 reads CASSSTGTGYYEQYF. The DNA of the CDR3 is TGTGCCAGCAGTTCAACCGGGACAGGATACTACGAGCAGTACTTC.

This clone appeared a few times. The V and J genes are TRBV19 and TRBJ1-5; TRBD1 is a possible D gene (5 bases). Germline V gene data show CDR1 as LNHDA and CDR2 as SQIVND (reference sequence). Trimming cost V 6 bases and J 1 base, with 13 bases left between them. The CDR3 spans 15 residues. CDR3 protein: CASRQGSRSNQPQHF. DNA of the CDR3: TGTGCCAGTAGGCAGGGCTCCCGGAGCAATCAGCCCCAGCATTTT.

The rearrangement links TRBV28 to TRBJ2-2; tentative D call: TRBD1 (5 bases). This CDR3 is 13 amino acids long. V lost 6 bases and J lost 7, with 12 bases in between. Germline V gives CDR1 MDHEN, CDR2 SYDVKM. The CDR3 DNA reads as TGTGCCAGCAGGTCGCAGGGTATCGGGGAGCTGTTTTTT. Translated: CASRSQGIGELFF.

This clone was counted between two and nine times. This chain connects TRBV11-2 to TRBJ2-1, with TRBD2 matching over 12 bases. Germline values: CDR1 SGHAT, CDR2 FQNNGV. V trimming: 5 bases; J trimming: 6 bases; junction bases outside the gene matches: 2. The CDR3 length is 14 residues. The CDR3 DNA sequence: TGTGCCAGCAGCCGGGGACTAGCGGGCAATGAGCAGTTCTTC. Its protein product is CASSRGLAGNEQFF.

V usage is TRBV19 and J usage is TRBJ2-7, with 11 bases fitting TRBD1. The CDR3 is made up of 14 amino acids. The germline CDR1 and CDR2 sequences are LNHDA and SQIVND (reference sequence). J gave up 6 bases and V 5 bases, and 6 bases lay outside the gene matches. CDR3 region: CASSDHGQGAEQYF. The CDR3 DNA is TGTGCCAGTAGTGACCATGGACAGGGGGCCGAGCAGTACTTC.

The genes are TRBV14 and TRBJ2-7, with 12 bases aligning to TRBD1. V was clipped by 4 bases and J by 7 bases; unmatched bases: 11. The CDR3 runs to 16 residues. CDR1 is SGHDN, CDR2 FVKESK, per germline. CDR3 protein: CASSPRSGQGAEEQYF. DNA of the CDR3: TGTGCCAGCAGCCCTAGGTCGGGACAGGGGGCGGAGGAGCAGTACTTC. The whole variable domain, remainder taken from reference TRBV14 and TRBJ2-7, is EAGVTQFPSHSVIEKGQTVTLRCDPISGHDNLYWYRRVMGKEIKFLLHFVKESKQDESGMPNNRFLAERTGGTYSTLKVQPAELEDSGVYFCASSPRSGQGAEEQYFGPGTRLTVT.